The text below deals with one T cell receptor (beta chain). Time point of the sample: patch test 3, about 24 weeks after DPC sensitization. Treatment reported: therapeutic diphenylcyclopropenone sensitization with weekly scalp DPC. The data stem from a study of human T cells and chemical hapten exposure. The germline V gene encodes CDR1 SGHDT and CDR2 YYEEEE. This CDR3 has 11 amino acids. Trimming cost V 3 bases and J 10 bases, with 8 bases left between them. TCRdb passed the RACE reads through MiXCR, listing each CDR3 protein once. This table has about 170,000 distinct CDR3 sequences, about 30% appearing once.

The sequenced sample was whole blood, obtained in connection with sensitization to the hapten diphenylcyclopropenone (DPC). The receptor was isolated from a woman aged 18-29 years with alopecia areata. Some clones in this sample may be carry-over from other donors' samples. The chain uses TRBV5-6 and TRBJ2-1; D is ambiguous. CDR3 sequence reads: CASSWSAEQFF. CDR3 sequence (DNA): TGTGCCAGCAGCTGGAGCGCGGAGCAGTTCTTC.